One sample yielded the 19 T cell receptor beta chains listed below, sequenced in a study of post-analysis software for immune sequencing data. cDNA libraries for TCR beta contained unique molecular identifiers. One entry per CDR3 protein results from TCRdb running MiXCR on the PCR reads. The table records under 900,000 distinct CDR3 sequences, around 50% of them present only once. Antigen specificity for these receptors is unknown. Points from the study as a whole: Higher frequency in patients than in controls was seen for a handful of TRBV segments, with TRBV5-6, TRBV5-1 and TRBV20-1 among them.

Sequenced: blood. Receptors originate from a girl aged 10-17 years with multiple sclerosis.

The rearrangement joins TRBV5-1 to TRBJ1-2; no clear D. This CDR3 spans 15 amino acids. CDR1 and CDR2 (germline): SGHRS, YFSETQ. V lost 0 bases and J lost 8, with 17 bases in between. CDR3 protein: CASSLGREAIWGYTF. The CDR3 coding sequence is TGCGCCAGCAGCTTGGGACGAGAAGCCATCTGGGGCTACACCTTC. Full variable domain (remainder filled in from reference TRBV5-1 and TRBJ1-2): KAGVTQTPRYLIKTRGQQVTLSCSPISGHRSVSWYQQTPGQGLQFLFEYFSETQRNKGNFPGRFSGRQFSNSRSEMNVSTLELGDSALYLCASSLGREAIWGYTFGSGTRLTVV.

The chain is built from TRBV5-1 and TRBJ2-1; D unclear. Trimming took 0 bases from V and 9 from J, leaving 13 bases between them. From germline, CDR1 is SGHRS and CDR2 YFSETQ. The CDR3 is made up of 14 amino acids. The CDR3 loop is CASSLADPRSEQFF. As DNA, the CDR3 is TGCGCCAGCAGCTTGGCCGACCCTCGGTCTGAGCAGTTCTTC.

On this clonotype: The junction and the germline gene differ at one end; a read error may be behind it. This sequence joins TRBV6-1 and TRBJ2-1, with 7 bases that match TRBD1. CDR1 and CDR2 from the germline V gene are MNHNS and SASEGT. The CDR3 is 15 residues long. CDR3 nucleotides: TGTGCTAGCAGTGATGGGACAGTAGCCTACAATGAGCAGTTCTTC. Protein product: CASSDGTVAYNEQFF.

The V gene is TRBV5-1, the J gene TRBJ2-3; 14 positions match TRBD2. The J segment lost 0 bases and the V segment lost 4 bases, leaving 1 base of the junction unmatched. The CDR3 consists of 16 residues. Per germline, CDR1 SGHRS and CDR2 YFSETQ. CDR3 nucleotides: TGCGCCAGCAGCGGGACTAGCGGGAGTAGCACAGATACGCAGTATTTT. Protein sequence: CASSGTSGSSTDTQYF. Full variable domain (missing parts from reference TRBV5-1 and TRBJ2-3): KAGVTQTPRYLIKTRGQQVTLSCSPISGHRSVSWYQQTPGQGLQFLFEYFSETQRNKGNFPGRFSGRQFSNSRSEMNVSTLELGDSALYLCASSGTSGSSTDTQYFGPGTRLTVL.

The chain has TRBV20-1 and TRBJ2-3; D perhaps matches TRBD2 (7 bases). Trimming took 6 bases from V and 4 from J, leaving 20 bases between them. The CDR3 has 15 residues. CDR1 is DFQATT and CDR2 is SNEGSKA in the germline V gene (reference sequence). The DNA of the CDR3 is TGCAGTGCCCGTAGGGGGGGCGCGAACGCAGATACGCAGTATTTT. As protein: CSARRGGANADTQYF.

In its sample, this clonotype was seen once. This chain connects TRBV20-1 to TRBJ1-2; D possibly corresponds to TRBD1 (6 bases). Per the germline V gene, CDR1 is DFQATT and CDR2 is SNEGSKA (reference sequence). CDR3 length equals 13 residues. V was clipped by 4 bases and J by 12 bases, with 21 bases between them. As DNA, the CDR3 is TGCAGTGCTAACGACGCGGCAGGGGCCTTGAACACCTTC. Amino acid sequence: CSANDAAGALNTF.

The V and J genes are TRBV6-5 and TRBJ2-1; D ambiguous. The CDR3 totals 16 residues. Germline loops: CDR1 MNHEY, CDR2 SVGAGI. Trimming took 0 bases from V and 3 from J, leaving 12 bases between them. The CDR3 loop is CASSYSIKPGYNEQFF. DNA for the CDR3: TGTGCCAGCAGTTACTCGATTAAACCAGGCTACAATGAGCAGTTCTTC.

The rearrangement uses TRBV10-3 and TRBJ1-2, with a possible D match to TRBD1 (6 bases). The CDR3 loop spans 13 amino acids. V was clipped by 6 bases and J by 8 bases, with 16 bases between them. CDR1 and CDR2 from the germline V gene are ENHRY and SYGVKD. The CDR3 region is CAIRESQGTGYTF. The CDR3 region has the DNA TGTGCCATCAGGGAGAGTCAGGGGACCGGCTACACCTTC.

The rearrangement links TRBV10-3 to TRBJ1-1; 7 nucleotides line up with TRBD1. The CDR3 covers 18 residues. Germline CDR1 ENHRY, CDR2 SYGVKD. V dropped 0 bases and J dropped 2; count of bases not matched to a gene: 12. The CDR3 sequence: CAISESGTDRRINTEAFF. The CDR3, as DNA: TGTGCCATCAGTGAGTCGGGGACGGACAGGAGGATCAACACTGAAGCTTTCTTT.

The genes are TRBV29-1 and TRBJ2-7, with 10 positions matching TRBD1. This CDR3 region has 14 residues. V was clipped by 1 base and J by 3 bases; unmatched bases: 3. Germline V gives CDR1 SQVTM, CDR2 ANQGSEA. Here the CDR3 DNA reads TGCAGCGTTGAAGTTGGGACAGGGGACTACGAGCAGTACTTC. This translates into CSVEVGTGDYEQYF.

V usage is TRBV7-2 and J usage is TRBJ2-1, with 8 bases aligning to TRBD2. Germline assignment: CDR1 SGHTA and CDR2 FQGNSA. The CDR3 sequence is 14 residues long. V was clipped by 2 bases and J by 8 bases; unmatched bases: 5. CDR3 in amino acids: CASSLSGSVYEQFF. The CDR3 bases are TGTGCCAGCAGCTTAAGCGGGAGTGTTTATGAGCAGTTCTTC.

This clonotype was seen more than once but under ten times. This chain uses TRBV19 with TRBJ2-1; D may match TRBD1 or TRBD2 (6 bases each). CDR3 length: 14 residues. The ends were cut back, 6 bases at V and 8 bases at J, with 17 bases in the middle. Germline loops: CDR1 LNHDA, CDR2 SQIVND (reference sequence). Here the CDR3 DNA reads TGTGCCAGTAGCGCCCGGGGGCTAGAAGATGAGCAGTTCTTC. Translation gives CASSARGLEDEQFF. Supplemented by reference TRBV19 and TRBJ2-1, the full variable domain reads DGGITQSPKYLFRKEGQNVTLSCEQNLNHDAMYWYRQDPGQGLRLIYYSQIVNDFQKGDIAEGYSVSREKKESFPLTVTSAQKNPTAFYLCASSARGLEDEQFFGPGTRLTVL.

J is TRBJ2-1 and V is TRBV7-8; TRBD2 matches at 14 bases. Germline lookup yields CDR1 SGHVS and CDR2 FQNEAQ. With 5 bases clipped from V and 7 bases from J, the junction kept 7 bases outside the gene matches. CDR3 size: 16 residues. The CDR3, as DNA: TGTGCCAGCAGCCCGAGGACTAGCGGGAGGACGAATGAGCAGTTCTTC. Its protein product is CASSPRTSGRTNEQFF.

The CDR3 here is CSVEGVYGLADLYEQYF. In DNA form, the CDR3 reads TGCAGCGTTGAAGGGGTATATGGACTAGCGGATTTATACGAGCAGTACTTC. The V gene is TRBV29-1, the J gene TRBJ2-7; 10 nucleotides line up with TRBD2. CDR1 is SQVTM, CDR2 ANQGSEA, per germline. The CDR3 length is 17 residues. With 1 base clipped from V and 4 bases from J, the junction kept 13 bases outside the gene matches.

V gene TRBV19 combines with J gene TRBJ1-5; D uncertain. V lost 5 bases to trimming and J lost 7 bases, with 15 bases between them. Germline V gene data show CDR1 as LNHDA and CDR2 as SQIVND (reference sequence). This CDR3 contains 14 residues. The CDR3, as DNA: TGTGCCAGTAGTCCGGACGGGGTTCGGCAGCCCCAGCATTTT. Translation gives CASSPDGVRQPQHF. Complete variable domain (other parts from reference TRBV19 and TRBJ1-5): DGGITQSPKYLFRKEGQNVTLSCEQNLNHDAMYWYRQDPGQGLRLIYYSQIVNDFQKGDIAEGYSVSREKKESFPLTVTSAQKNPTAFYLCASSPDGVRQPQHFGDGTRLSIL.

The genes are TRBV4-1 and TRBJ2-5; 8 bases map to TRBD2. This CDR3 is built from 14 residues. Germline V CDR1 and CDR2: MGHRA, YSYEKL. Trimming took 6 bases from V and 0 from J; bases not matched to a gene: 3. CDR3 residues: CASSGSGNQETQYF. The CDR3 nucleotides read TGCGCCAGCAGTGGTAGCGGGAACCAAGAGACCCAGTACTTC.

This clonotype turned up a few times. The genes are TRBV7-8 and TRBJ2-1, with TRBD2 as a possible D gene (6 bases). The CDR3 extends over 14 amino acids. The V gene lost 3 bases and the J gene lost 7 bases, with 13 bases spanning the gap. Germline values: CDR1 SGHVS, CDR2 FQNEAQ. The CDR3 protein is CASSFGTGGNEQFF. CDR3 sequence (DNA): TGTGCCAGCAGCTTTGGGACCGGGGGAAATGAGCAGTTCTTC.

V is TRBV18 and J is TRBJ2-1; D is uncertain. With 3 bases removed from V and 5 bases from J, the gap between germline ends came to 17 bases. The CDR3 spans 16 residues. Germline V gene lookup returns CDR1 KGHSH and CDR2 LQKENI. This CDR3 reads CASSPDLAATNNEQFF. In DNA form, the CDR3 reads TGTGCCAGCTCACCCGACCTGGCGGCCACAAACAATGAGCAGTTCTTC. Based on the CDR3 plus reference TRBV18 and TRBJ2-1, the full variable domain is NAGVMQNPRHLVRRRGQEARLRCSPMKGHSHVYWYRQLPEEGLKFMVYLQKENIIDESGMPKERFSAEFPKEGPSILRIQQVVRGDSAAYFCASSPDLAATNNEQFFGPGTRLTVL.

V is TRBV5-1 and J is TRBJ1-1, with D uncertain. The CDR3 has 15 residues. V shed 4 bases and J shed 6 bases, with 19 bases lying between them. Germline V gene data show CDR1 as SGHRS and CDR2 as YFSETQ. Here the CDR3 DNA reads TGCGCCAGCAGCCTAGATGGGCCCGAACGGGCTGAAGCTTTCTTT. Translating it yields CASSLDGPERAEAFF. Full variable domain (outside the CDR3, taken from reference TRBV5-1 and TRBJ1-1): KAGVTQTPRYLIKTRGQQVTLSCSPISGHRSVSWYQQTPGQGLQFLFEYFSETQRNKGNFPGRFSGRQFSNSRSEMNVSTLELGDSALYLCASSLDGPERAEAFFGQGTRLTVV.